One TCR beta chain is described in this entry. Libraries were prepared by immunoSEQ multiplex PCR; TCRdb keeps only in-frame clonotypes and omits some of them. The data contain 110,000 or so clones, more than 80% of them singletons. The CDR3 length is 14 residues. V was trimmed by 2 bases and J by 7 bases, leaving 9 bases between them. Germline V gene data show CDR1 as LNHDA and CDR2 as SQIVND (reference sequence). The data belong to a study of blood T cell repertoires in COVID-19. Sequenced material: peripheral blood. The V and J genes are TRBV19 and TRBJ1-6, with D unresolved. This receptor was taken from a woman aged 55-70 years with COVID-19, enrolled during active disease. In nucleotides, the CDR3 is TGTGCCAGTAGTATAAGTACGGGGAATTCACCCCTCCACTTT. Translated: CASSISTGNSPLHF. Together with reference TRBV19 and TRBJ1-6, the CDR3 gives the full variable domain: DGGITQSPKYLFRKEGQNVTLSCEQNLNHDAMYWYRQDPGQGLRLIYYSQIVNDFQKGDIAEGYSVSREKKESFPLTVTSAQKNPTAFYLCASSISTGNSPLHFGNGTRLTVT.